The clone carrying this T cell receptor beta chain has only a few counts. The cohort's ophthalmopathy patients, a group with duration under 3 months, had a Clinical Activity Score of at least 3 and a NOSPECS grade of at least 4. This specimen comes from a study of T cells in Graves' hyperthyroidism and ophthalmopathy. This CDR3 comprises 15 residues. In germline, CDR1 is SGDLS, CDR2 YYNGEE. Between the trimmed V and J ends, which lost 6 bases and 0 bases, there was a span of 15 bases. RNA transcripts served as the template for amplifying TCR beta CDR3 regions. The HTBI primer set was used in a first-round RT-PCR of the TCR CDR3. TCRdb re-derived calls from the multiplex PCR reads in MiXCR, one entry per CDR3 protein. The sample gives about 530,000 distinct CDR3 sequences, 15% to 20% of which show up once; around 17% is in the top ten.

This clonotype originated in a woman younger than 30 with Graves' ophthalmopathy. The chain has TRBV9 and TRBJ1-1, with D unresolved. Sequencing used blood. The DNA for the CDR3 is TGTGCCAGCAATAGTGGAGGCGACCTGAACACTGAAGCTTTCTTT. Translated, it gives CASNSGGDLNTEAFF.